This TCR beta chain was obtained from a study of blood T cell repertoires in COVID-19. Study-level background: Researchers got acute and convalescent COVID-19 samples from the United States, Italy and Spain. T cells, B-cell-depleted T cells, or PBMCs supplied cDNA or gDNA.

Per the original data handling: Nucleated cell counts were estimated from reference gene primer amplification. Profiled with immunoSEQ multiplex PCR; TCRdb holds only in-frame clones, not every one. V and J calls and clone size follow that table, whereas D and trimming were derived from the DNA. The data show 120,000 or so clones, around 89% seen once. The source is a human donor in a cohort sampled during active COVID-19. Material for sequencing was peripheral blood.

This CDR3 reads CASSVGVLGGDTQYF. For the CDR3, the DNA is TGTGCCAGCAGCGTAGGGGTATTAGGAGGAGATACGCAGTATTTT. This chain links TRBV9 with TRBJ2-3; tentative D call: TRBD2 (5 bases). Germline V gene data show CDR1 as SGDLS and CDR2 as YYNGEE. Trimming took off 0 bases at V and 5 bases at J, with 13 bases between the two ends. CDR3 length equals 15 residues.